The 20 T cell receptor beta chains below were found in one sample sequenced in a study of blood T cell repertoires in COVID-19 (dated by TCRdb to 2018 to 2021). Receptor amplification or capture employed the immunoSEQ multiplex PCR assay. Imported from immuneACCESS, the table was reduced by TCRdb to in-frame sequences with V and J called. These copies leave out some clones; in studies compared against another copy, an unresolved V gene accounts for under half, and the cause of the remainder is not known. This sample has 30,000 to 35,000 clones in its table, and around 84% of those were observed once. The ten largest clonotypes hold roughly 15% of the sample. The specimen sequenced was peripheral blood. Receptor source: a human donor with acute or convalescent COVID-19. The donor label of this sample is uncertain.

The rearrangement uses TRBV27 and TRBJ2-7, with D possibly TRBD1 on 5 matching bases. CDR1 and CDR2 (germline): MNHEY, SMNVEV (reference sequence). Trimming removed 6 bases from V and 0 bases from J, with 18 bases in between. CDR3 length: 16 amino acids. In DNA form, the CDR3 reads TGTGCCAGCAGCCAAAGCCCAGGGCTAAGCTCCTACGAGCAGTACTTC. Translation gives CASSQSPGLSSYEQYF.

The chain uses TRBV29-1 and TRBJ2-7, with 10 bases aligning to TRBD1. CDR1 SQVTM and CDR2 ANQGSEA come from the germline V gene. This CDR3 is 12 amino acids long. Trimming cost V 8 bases and J 5 bases; bases outside gene matches: 6. This chain's CDR3 is CSSSTGGDEQYF. The CDR3 DNA reads as TGCAGCTCCTCGACAGGGGGCGACGAGCAGTACTTC.

V usage is TRBV7-9 and J usage is TRBJ2-3; D is undetermined. The CDR3 runs to 14 residues. CDR1 is SEHNR and CDR2 is FQNEAQ in the germline V gene (reference sequence). Trimming took off 2 bases at V and 2 bases at J, with 8 bases between the two ends. The chain's CDR3 is CASSLLTYTDTQYF. The CDR3 region has the DNA TGTGCCAGCAGCTTACTGACTTACACAGATACGCAGTATTTT.

The rearrangement uses TRBV25-1 and TRBJ2-7; TRBD1 agrees at 11 bases. The junction had 6 bases not matched to a gene; V was cut back by 2 bases and J by 6 bases. Germline-derived CDR1 and CDR2 are MGHDK and SYGVNS. This CDR3 is built from 15 residues. CDR3 loop: CASSEGGGQGVEQYF. CDR3 sequence (DNA): TGTGCCAGCAGTGAAGGAGGGGGACAGGGGGTCGAGCAGTACTTC.

This chain connects TRBV7-9 to TRBJ2-7, with D unresolved. The V end lost 3 bases, the J end lost 9 bases, and 12 bases lay between the germline ends. CDR1 SEHNR and CDR2 FQNEAQ come from the germline V gene (reference sequence). This CDR3 comprises 12 residues. CDR3 nucleotides: TGTGCCAGCAGCTTGGAACAGCAACCGCAGTACTTC. This translates into CASSLEQQPQYF. The complete variable domain, with remaining parts taken from reference TRBV7-9 and TRBJ2-7, reads DTGVSQNPRHKITKRGQNVTFRCDPISEHNRLYWYRQTLGQGPEFLTYFQNEAQLEKSRLLSDRFSAERPKGSFSTLEIQRTEQGDSAMYLCASSLEQQPQYFGPGTRLTVT.

J is TRBJ1-2 and V is TRBV24-1, with D hard to call. The CDR3 consists of 12 residues. Trimming took off 2 bases at V and 4 bases at J, with 4 bases between the two ends. Germline-derived CDR1 and CDR2 are KGHDR and SFDVKD. CDR3 region: CATSDYSYGYTF. CDR3 nucleotides: TGTGCCACCAGTGATTACAGCTATGGCTACACCTTC.

This chain links TRBV15 with TRBJ2-4; D is possibly TRBD1 (6 bases). V was pared by 3 bases and J by 2 bases, with 14 bases between. CDR3 length equals 16 residues. Germline CDR1 LNHNV, CDR2 YYDKDF (reference sequence). CDR3 sequence: CATSSSLTGSKNIQYF. Here the CDR3 DNA reads TGTGCCACCAGCAGTAGCCTTACAGGGTCCAAAAACATTCAGTACTTC.

This clone was picked up one time. This chain connects TRBV5-6 to TRBJ1-2, with 7 nucleotides matching TRBD1. The junction had 9 bases not matched to a gene; V was cut back by 2 bases and J by 8 bases. Germline V gives CDR1 SGHDT, CDR2 YYEEEE. This CDR3 spans 14 amino acids. CDR3 bases: TGTGCCAGCAGCTTTAGGGGACAGTTTTTGGGCTACACCTTC. It is translated as CASSFRGQFLGYTF.

The rearrangement uses TRBV7-9 and TRBJ2-5; D may be TRBD1 (5 bases). Germline V CDR1 and CDR2: SEHNR, FQNEAQ (reference sequence). The CDR3 covers 13 residues. Trimming left V 5 bases short and J 5 bases short, with 12 bases between. The DNA for the CDR3 is TGTGCCAGCAGCCCCCAGGGTCGGGAGACCCAGTACTTC. This sequence encodes CASSPQGRETQYF. The variable domain in full, with the rest retrieved from reference TRBV7-9 and TRBJ2-5, is DTGVSQNPRHKITKRGQNVTFRCDPISEHNRLYWYRQTLGQGPEFLTYFQNEAQLEKSRLLSDRFSAERPKGSFSTLEIQRTEQGDSAMYLCASSPQGRETQYFGPGTRLLVL.

The chain uses TRBV6-5 and TRBJ2-5; perhaps TRBD2 as D (6 bases). Germline CDR1 is MNHEY and CDR2 is SVGAGI. There are 15 residues in the CDR3. Trimming took off 2 bases at V and 9 bases at J, with 19 bases between the two ends. In DNA, the CDR3 is TGTGCCAGCAGTTACGTCGGAAACCCGAGGGAGGCCCAGTACTTC. This gives the protein CASSYVGNPREAQYF.

The chain recombines TRBV6-5 with TRBJ1-2; TRBD1 is a possible D gene (6 bases). This CDR3 region has 15 residues. V was cut by 6 bases and J by 4 bases, with 18 bases left in between. CDR1 is MNHEY, CDR2 SVGAGI, per germline. DNA of the CDR3: TGTGCCAGCAGCCCCCCTCGCAGGGGAATCTATGGCTACACCTTC. Its translation: CASSPPRRGIYGYTF.

The chain joins TRBV18 to TRBJ2-5, with a possible D match to TRBD1 (6 bases). The CDR3 contains 14 residues. Looked up from germline, CDR1 is KGHSH and CDR2 is LQKENI. V was clipped by 6 bases and J by 2 bases, with 13 bases between them. The DNA of the CDR3 is TGTGCCAGCTCGGCCGGGACAACACAAGAGACCCAGTACTTC. Translated: CASSAGTTQETQYF.

The genes are TRBV7-2 and TRBJ2-3; 12 bases line up with TRBD2. The CDR3 sequence is 15 residues long. Trimming removed 5 bases from V and 6 bases from J; junction bases left unmatched: 6. Germline values: CDR1 SGHTA, CDR2 FQGNSA. Here the CDR3 DNA reads TGTGCCAGCAGCCCCCGACTAGCGGGGGCCGATACGCAGTATTTT. Translation: CASSPRLAGADTQYF. The whole variable domain, filled in from reference TRBV7-2 and TRBJ2-3, reads GAGVSQSPSNKVTEKGKDVELRCDPISGHTALYWYRQSLGQGLEFLIYFQGNSAPDKSGLPSDRFSAERTGGSVSTLTIQRTQQEDSAVYLCASSPRLAGADTQYFGPGTRLTVL.

The V call is TRBV6-1, the J call TRBJ2-2; 10 bases line up with TRBD2. V was clipped by 2 bases and J by 3 bases; unmatched bases: 6. The CDR3 has 17 residues. In germline, CDR1 is MNHNS, CDR2 SASEGT. The CDR3 DNA reads TGTGCCAGCAGTGAATGGCGACTAGCGGGCTACACCGGGGAGCTGTTTTTT. Residues: CASSEWRLAGYTGELFF.

The chain recombines TRBV9 with TRBJ2-5, with TRBD1 matching 8 bases. This CDR3 is 15 amino acids long. V trimming: 4 bases; J trimming: 5 bases; junction bases outside the gene matches: 10. The V gene's germline CDR1 is SGDLS and CDR2 YYNGEE. DNA for the CDR3: TGTGCCAGCAGCCAGTGGACAGGGCAAGGGGAGACCCAGTACTTC. Translation gives CASSQWTGQGETQYF.

The chain carries TRBV30 and TRBJ1-2, with 7 bases lining up with TRBD1. Germline assignment: CDR1 GTSNPN and CDR2 SVGIG (reference sequence). This CDR3 is 13 amino acids long. Germline trimming cut 4 bases from V and 4 bases from J; bases unmatched to any gene: 6. The CDR3 nucleotides are TGTGCCTGGACGACAGGGATATTCTATGGCTACACCTTC. Translating gives CAWTTGIFYGYTF.

This clone was seen once. V gene TRBV19 combines with J gene TRBJ2-5; D perhaps matches TRBD2 (5 bases). The germline V gene encodes CDR1 LNHDA and CDR2 SQIVND (reference sequence). The length of the CDR3 is 15 residues. V was shortened by 3 bases and J by 4 bases, with 15 bases between the two germline ends. CDR3 in amino acids: CASSMDSLTLETQYF. CDR3 bases: TGTGCCAGTAGTATGGACTCGTTGACTCTAGAGACCCAGTACTTC.

The chain uses TRBV4-3 and TRBJ2-7; 7 nucleotides line up with TRBD2. CDR1 is LGHNA and CDR2 is YSLEER in the germline V gene. This CDR3 has 16 residues. After removal of 0 bases from V and 1 base from J, the junction contained 6 bases not matched to a gene. DNA for the CDR3: TGCGCCAGCAGCCAAGAGTTAACTAGCGTGTCCTACGAGCAGTACTTC. This codes for CASSQELTSVSYEQYF.

This chain connects TRBV5-1 to TRBJ2-7; TRBD2 might be the D (6 bases). The CDR3 loop spans 15 amino acids. CDR1 and CDR2 from the germline V gene are SGHRS and YFSETQ. Trimming took 4 bases from V and 1 from J, leaving 15 bases between them. The DNA for the CDR3 is TGCGCCAGCAGCCCCGGGACTGAGCCTTCCTACGAGCAGTACTTC. Translating gives CASSPGTEPSYEQYF.

This clone was seen a single time. The chain links TRBV5-5 to TRBJ2-3; 9 bases align to TRBD1. The V gene's germline CDR1 is SGHKS and CDR2 YYEKEE (reference sequence). CDR3 length: 14 residues. V lost 4 bases, J lost 5 bases, and 5 bases stayed unmatched. CDR3: CASSLRDREDTQYF. DNA for the CDR3: TGTGCCAGCAGCCTCCGGGACAGGGAAGATACGCAGTATTTT.